The 32 T cell receptor beta chains in this list originate from one sample, sequenced in a study of blood T cell repertoires in COVID-19. Produced via immunoSEQ multiplex PCR; TCRdb's table is partial and in-frame only. The profile shows about 44,000 clones, 80% to 90% of them singletons. Sequencing was performed on peripheral blood. The receptor set was obtained from a man between 65 and 85 years old with active COVID-19.

CDR3 nucleotide sequence: TGTGCCAGCAGCTTAGACACAGTGAACACTGAAGCTTTCTTT. It encodes CASSLDTVNTEAFF. The chain links TRBV11-2 to TRBJ1-1, with unresolved D. This CDR3 region has 14 residues. V was trimmed by 0 bases and J by 0 bases, leaving 5 bases between them. Germline CDR1 SGHAT, CDR2 FQNNGV.

V and J are TRBV19 and TRBJ2-2; possibly TRBD2 for D (5 bases). Trimming removed 6 bases at V and 2 bases at J, with 10 bases between. Germline CDR1 LNHDA, CDR2 SQIVND (reference sequence). CDR3 length: 14 amino acids. The CDR3 DNA reads as TGTGCCAGTAGAACGACGGGAAACACCGGGGAGCTGTTTTTT. It codes for CASRTTGNTGELFF.

V gene TRBV19 combines with J gene TRBJ2-7, with 9 positions matching TRBD1. CDR1 and CDR2 (germline): LNHDA, SQIVND (reference sequence). J was trimmed by 2 bases and V by 6 bases; bases with no gene match: 11. This CDR3 contains 16 residues. The CDR3 reads CASRGFRDRDTYEQYF. In DNA form, the CDR3 reads TGTGCCAGTAGAGGATTCCGGGACAGGGATACCTACGAGCAGTACTTC.

The chain is built from TRBV5-6 and TRBJ2-7, with TRBD2 matching 7 bases. In germline, CDR1 is SGHDT, CDR2 YYEEEE. The V and J ends lost 3 bases and 1 base, in that order; junction bases with no gene match: 19. This CDR3 is 19 amino acids long. In nucleotides, the CDR3 is TGTGCCAGCAGCTCAAATAGACTTGGTTTAGCGGGTGTATCCTACGAGCAGTACTTC. This encodes CASSSNRLGLAGVSYEQYF.

This chain links TRBV9 with TRBJ2-7; 13 bases align to TRBD2. CDR3 size: 16 residues. The germline V gene encodes CDR1 SGDLS and CDR2 YYNGEE. Unmatched junction bases numbered 6, after V lost 3 bases and J lost 3 bases. The CDR3, as DNA: TGTGCCAGCAGCGGAGGACTAGCGGGGGCTAACTACGAGCAGTACTTC. It encodes CASSGGLAGANYEQYF.

This sequence joins TRBV4-3 and TRBJ2-7, with D possibly matching TRBD1 (5 bases). This CDR3 has 14 amino acids. V lost 4 bases and J 1 base, leaving 11 bases between the germline ends. The germline CDR1 and CDR2 sequences are LGHNA and YSLEER. CDR3: CASSRAGLSYEQYF. The DNA for the CDR3 is TGCGCCAGCAGCCGTGCAGGGTTATCCTACGAGCAGTACTTC.

V gene TRBV6-1 combines with J gene TRBJ2-7; TRBD1 matches at 7 bases. Germline values: CDR1 MNHNS, CDR2 SASEGT. This CDR3 is 14 amino acids long. With V trimmed by 1 base and J by 0 bases, 0 bases remained unmatched. CDR3 DNA sequence: TGTGCCAGCAGTGAAGGGGACAGCTCCTACGAGCAGTACTTC. Amino acid sequence: CASSEGDSSYEQYF.

This chain joins TRBV7-9 and TRBJ2-2; D not certain. Germline loops: CDR1 SEHNR, CDR2 FQNEAQ (reference sequence). V was trimmed by 1 base and J by 0 bases, leaving 9 bases between them. CDR3 length: 16 residues. Written as DNA, the CDR3 is TGTGCCAGCAGCTTAGGCCGTCAGGCGAACACCGGGGAGCTGTTTTTT. This gives the protein CASSLGRQANTGELFF.

The rearrangement links TRBV11-2 to TRBJ2-1; D might be TRBD2 (5 bases). Germline CDR1 is SGHAT and CDR2 is FQNNGV. This CDR3 spans 15 amino acids. V shed 0 bases and J shed 7 bases, with 13 bases lying between them. Written as DNA, the CDR3 is TGTGCCAGCAGCTTAGATACGCTAGCTGAAAATGAGCAGTTCTTC. Translation gives CASSLDTLAENEQFF.

This chain links TRBV6-6 with TRBJ2-2; 11 positions match TRBD2. The CDR3 has 18 residues. V lost 5 bases to trimming and J lost 3 bases; unmatched junction nucleotides: 11. Germline CDR1 MNHNY, CDR2 SVGAGI (reference sequence). The CDR3 here is CASSPDNLAGGYTGELFF. CDR3 DNA: TGTGCCAGCAGTCCCGACAATCTAGCGGGGGGTTACACCGGGGAGCTGTTTTTT.

Comment on this clone: The junction differs from germline at one of its ends, possibly a read error. The rearrangement joins TRBV10-3 to TRBJ1-1; tentative D call: TRBD1 (5 bases). The CDR3 length is 13 residues. Germline assignment: CDR1 ENHRY and CDR2 SYGVKD. For the CDR3, the DNA is TGTGCCACCAGTGGGGGGGGAAACACTGAAGCTTTCTTT. Encoded protein: CATSGGGNTEAFF.

The chain combines TRBV4-2 with TRBJ1-4, with TRBD1 matching 7 bases. V was clipped by 1 base and J by 8 bases; unmatched bases: 7. Germline CDR1 and CDR2: LGHNA and YNFKEQ. This CDR3 has 15 residues. This CDR3 is CASSQGRGGGEKLFF. The CDR3 bases are TGTGCCAGCAGCCAAGGGAGAGGGGGCGGAGAAAAACTGTTTTTT.

This rearrangement joins TRBV28 to TRBJ2-7, with D possibly being TRBD1 (6 bases). Deletions cut 3 bases from V and 0 bases from J, with 9 bases between. There are 14 residues in the CDR3. Looked up from germline, CDR1 is MDHEN and CDR2 is SYDVKM. DNA for the CDR3: TGTGCCAGCAGTTTGACGGACAGCTCCTACGAGCAGTACTTC. The encoded protein is CASSLTDSSYEQYF.

The gene calls are TRBV6-5 and TRBJ2-1; 7 positions match TRBD1. With V trimmed by 5 bases and J by 8 bases, 12 bases remained unmatched. This CDR3 has 15 residues. Germline CDR1 MNHEY, CDR2 SVGAGI. As DNA, the CDR3 is TGTGCCAGCAGTCCGACAGGGTATGAATACGATGAGCAGTTCTTC. Protein product: CASSPTGYEYDEQFF.

This clone was seen a few times. J is TRBJ2-7 and V is TRBV6-5, with 7 bases that match TRBD1. This CDR3 has 14 amino acids. V was clipped by 8 bases and J by 2 bases; unmatched bases: 9. Germline V gives CDR1 MNHEY, CDR2 SVGAGI. The CDR3 DNA is TGTGCCAGCGGTAAACCTACAGGGGCCTACGAGCAGTACTTC. This translates into CASGKPTGAYEQYF.

This chain connects TRBV6-5 to TRBJ1-2; 12 bases align to TRBD1. Germline CDR1 and CDR2: MNHEY and SVGAGI. CDR3 length: 15 residues. The junction had 6 bases not matched to a gene; V was cut back by 2 bases and J by 8 bases. Here the CDR3 reads CASSYGTGGVRGYTF. As DNA, the CDR3 is TGTGCCAGCAGTTACGGGACAGGGGGCGTGAGAGGCTACACCTTC.

The rearrangement links TRBV3-1 (or the pseudogene TRBV3-2) to TRBJ1-4; D gene ambiguous. Germline-derived CDR1 and CDR2 are LGHDT and YNNKEL (reference sequence). The V gene lost 3 bases and the J gene lost 2 bases, with 10 bases spanning the gap. The CDR3 spans 15 residues. The CDR3 loop reads CASSHRRGTNEKLFF. In DNA form, the CDR3 reads TGTGCCAGCAGCCATAGGCGCGGCACTAATGAAAAACTGTTTTTT.

The chain joins TRBV7-9 to TRBJ1-5; maybe TRBD1 (5 bases). Germline assignment: CDR1 SEHNR and CDR2 FQNEAQ (reference sequence). The V end was cut by 5 bases, the J end by 3 bases, with 17 bases between. This CDR3 region has 16 residues. The chain's CDR3 is CASSPGGGRNNQPQHF. The CDR3 nucleotides read TGTGCCAGCAGCCCCGGCGGGGGACGGAACAATCAGCCCCAGCATTTT.

V is TRBV18 and J is TRBJ2-5; the D gene is possibly TRBD2 (5 bases). Trimming stripped 6 bases from V and 3 bases from J, with 14 bases between. Germline loops: CDR1 KGHSH, CDR2 LQKENI. The CDR3 extends over 14 amino acids. CDR3 nucleotides: TGTGCCAGCTCTCTCGACAACGGGGAAGAGACCCAGTACTTC. It yields the protein CASSLDNGEETQYF.

The chain's CDR3 is CASSLDSGRNYGYTF. CDR3 sequence (DNA): TGTGCCAGCAGCTTAGACTCAGGGCGGAACTATGGCTACACCTTC. The V call is TRBV7-2, the J call TRBJ1-2; perhaps TRBD1 as D (5 bases). Trimming took off 1 base at V and 2 bases at J, with 11 bases between the two ends. The CDR3 runs to 15 residues. Germline loops: CDR1 SGHTA, CDR2 FQGNSA.

There are a few counts of this clone. This chain joins TRBV3-1 (or the pseudogene TRBV3-2) and TRBJ2-7; D not resolved. CDR3 length: 13 amino acids. V lost 0 bases and J 4 bases, leaving 7 bases between the germline ends. Looked up from germline, CDR1 is LGHDT and CDR2 is YNNKEL (reference sequence). The CDR3 DNA follows: TGTGCCAGCAGCCAAGATATGAGTTACGAGCAGTACTTC. It specifies CASSQDMSYEQYF.

This clone was observed a single time. The rearrangement uses TRBV2 and TRBJ1-1; D gene uncertain. Germline loops: CDR1 SNHLY, CDR2 FYNNEI. The CDR3 has 13 residues. V dropped 4 bases and J dropped 5 bases, with 11 bases sitting between them. The CDR3 protein is CASSAPGRTEAFF. The CDR3 DNA reads as TGTGCCAGCAGTGCGCCGGGAAGGACTGAAGCTTTCTTT.

The V gene is TRBV19, the J gene TRBJ1-6; D gene unclear. The CDR3 covers 15 residues. CDR1 and CDR2 from the germline V gene are LNHDA and SQIVND (reference sequence). The ends were cut back, 6 bases at V and 9 bases at J, with 18 bases in the middle. DNA of the CDR3: TGTGCCAGTAGGACAAGAGACGGAGGGTCTTCACCCCTCCACTTT. It yields the protein CASRTRDGGSSPLHF.

This chain links TRBV6-1 with TRBJ2-1; 10 bases align to TRBD2. Losses at the gene ends were 1 base for V and 3 bases for J; bases not matched to a gene: 0. Germline-derived CDR1 and CDR2 are MNHNS and SASEGT. The CDR3 runs 15 residues. CDR3 sequence (DNA): TGTGCCAGCAGTGAAGAGCGGGGGGGCTACAATGAGCAGTTCTTC. It yields the protein CASSEERGGYNEQFF.

The rearrangement links TRBV5-6 to TRBJ1-4, with D tentatively TRBD1 (5 bases). The germline V and J ends were trimmed by 3 bases and 3 bases, with 9 bases remaining between them. CDR1 is SGHDT, CDR2 YYEEEE, per germline. The CDR3 extends over 14 amino acids. The CDR3 bases are TGTGCCAGCAGCTGGGGGGAGCCTAATGAAAAACTGTTTTTT. Translated: CASSWGEPNEKLFF.

The V call is TRBV29-1, the J call TRBJ2-6; D ambiguous. V was shortened by 2 bases and J by 1 base, with 3 bases between the two germline ends. The CDR3 sequence is 13 residues long. Germline V gene sequence: CDR1 SQVTM, CDR2 ANQGSEA. The CDR3 DNA reads TGCAGCGTTGAACTATCTGGGGCCAACGTCCTGACTTTC. Its protein is CSVELSGANVLTF.

The V call is TRBV7-2, the J call TRBJ1-2, with D maybe TRBD1 (6 bases). The CDR3 contains 14 residues. CDR1 and CDR2 from the germline V gene are SGHTA and FQGNSA. Trimming left V 1 base short and J 4 bases short, with 10 bases between. CDR3 region: CASSLDSTGYGYTF. Written as DNA, the CDR3 is TGTGCCAGCAGCTTAGACTCGACAGGCTATGGCTACACCTTC.

This chain joins TRBV15 and TRBJ1-4, with 7 bases matching TRBD1. The CDR3 covers 17 residues. V trimming: 5 bases; J trimming: 3 bases; junction bases outside the gene matches: 12. Germline V lookup: CDR1 LNHNV, CDR2 YYDKDF (reference sequence). Here the CDR3 DNA reads TGTGCCACCAGCCTGGGACAGACCGACAGAGCTAATGAAAAACTGTTTTTT. It codes for CATSLGQTDRANEKLFF.

The gene calls are TRBV2 and TRBJ2-1; no reliable D call. Germline-derived CDR1 and CDR2 are SNHLY and FYNNEI. The length of the CDR3 is 16 residues. V lost 3 bases and J lost 4, with 16 bases in between. This chain's CDR3 is CASSDPLDWRYNEQFF. The DNA of the CDR3 is TGTGCCAGCAGTGATCCCTTGGATTGGAGATACAATGAGCAGTTCTTC.

The chain joins TRBV7-2 to TRBJ2-2; TRBD2 agrees at 8 bases. The CDR3 length is 16 residues. The V and J ends lost 2 bases and 0 bases, in that order; junction bases with no gene match: 2. The germline CDR1 and CDR2 sequences are SGHTA and FQGNSA. CDR3 coding DNA: TGTGCCAGCAGCTTACAGGGACTAGCGAACACCGGGGAGCTGTTTTTT. Amino acid sequence: CASSLQGLANTGELFF. The full variable domain, completed using reference TRBV7-2 and TRBJ2-2, is GAGVSQSPSNKVTEKGKDVELRCDPISGHTALYWYRQSLGQGLEFLIYFQGNSAPDKSGLPSDRFSAERTGGSVSTLTIQRTQQEDSAVYLCASSLQGLANTGELFFGEGSRLTVL.

The chain links TRBV14 to TRBJ2-7, with 7 bases fitting TRBD1. The V and J ends lost 3 bases and 0 bases, in that order; junction bases with no gene match: 14. Per germline, CDR1 SGHDN and CDR2 FVKESK. This CDR3 spans 18 amino acids. The CDR3 loop is CASSHRIARTGDSYEQYF. For the CDR3, the DNA is TGTGCCAGCAGCCACCGAATCGCCCGGACAGGCGACTCCTACGAGCAGTACTTC.

This rearrangement joins TRBV5-5 to TRBJ2-7; 11 nucleotides line up with TRBD1. The CDR3 is 15 residues long. Germline lookup yields CDR1 SGHKS and CDR2 YYEKEE (reference sequence). V shed 4 bases, J shed 4 bases, and the junction held 7 bases outside the gene matches. As DNA, the CDR3 is TGTGCCAGCAGCGAAGGACAGGGGGCACAGTACGAGCAGTACTTC. Translating gives CASSEGQGAQYEQYF.